This TCR beta chain was sequenced in a study of cytomegalovirus exposure and HLA in healthy donors. As for the study in general: A later analysis reported the same platform for the roughly 120 validation repertoires and the roughly 700 first-cohort repertoires.

Study outcomes and limitations: Both high specificity and high sensitivity reportedly marked the classifier's diagnosis of cytomegalovirus status. Cytomegalovirus association was listed for 150 to 200 TCR beta chains.

About this clone: The antigen is unknown.

Clones were read by immunoSEQ multiplex PCR, and TCRdb kept only the in-frame ones, dropping some. Here the sample spans about 190,000 clones, about 80% being singletons. This CDR3 region has 14 residues. Germline V gene lookup returns CDR1 SGHRS and CDR2 YFSETQ. V was pared by 0 bases and J by 10 bases, with 14 bases between. This sequence originates from a man younger than 35 in good health and CMV-seropositive. The sequenced material came from PBMCs. This sequence joins TRBV5-1 and TRBJ2-1; maybe TRBD1 (6 bases). CDR3 in amino acids: CASSLAWGLEEQFF. The CDR3 DNA reads as TGCGCCAGCAGCTTGGCTTGGGGGCTGGAGGAGCAGTTCTTC.